This T cell receptor beta chain was identified in a study of blood T cell repertoires in COVID-19. About the research overall: Collection of acute and convalescent COVID-19 samples took place in the United States, Italy and Spain. Sources were T cells, B-cell-depleted T cells, or PBMCs; the material itself was cDNA or gDNA.

Per the authors' pipeline: Nucleated cell number was recorded as an estimate derived from reference gene primer amplification. Some clones are missing from TCRdb's copy, which holds only in-frame ones; the method was immunoSEQ multiplex PCR. The V and J calls and clone size are taken from that table; D and trimming were inferred from the DNA. Among fewer than 300,000 clones listed, over 75% were seen once. CDR3 length equals 16 residues. The germline V gene has CDR1 KGHSH and CDR2 LQKENI. V lost 0 bases, J lost 4 bases, and 2 bases stayed unmatched. Material for sequencing was peripheral blood. The chain joins TRBV18 to TRBJ2-5, with TRBD2 matching over 13 bases. This clonotype originated in a human donor in a cohort sampled during active COVID-19. CDR3 residues: CASSPPRTSGRETQYF. The CDR3 coding sequence is TGTGCCAGCTCACCACCGAGGACTAGCGGGAGAGAGACCCAGTACTTC.